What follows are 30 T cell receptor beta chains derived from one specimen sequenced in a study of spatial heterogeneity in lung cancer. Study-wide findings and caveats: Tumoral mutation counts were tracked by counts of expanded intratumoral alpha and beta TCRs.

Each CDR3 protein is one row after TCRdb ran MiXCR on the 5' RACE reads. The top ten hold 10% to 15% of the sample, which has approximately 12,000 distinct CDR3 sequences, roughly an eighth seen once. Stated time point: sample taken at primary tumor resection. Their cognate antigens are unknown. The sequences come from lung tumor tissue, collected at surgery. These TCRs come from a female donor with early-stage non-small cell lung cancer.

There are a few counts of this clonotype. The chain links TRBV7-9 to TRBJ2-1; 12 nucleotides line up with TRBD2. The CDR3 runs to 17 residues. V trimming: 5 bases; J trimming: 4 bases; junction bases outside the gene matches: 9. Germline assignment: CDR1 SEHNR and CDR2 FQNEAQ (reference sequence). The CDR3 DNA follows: TGTGCCAGCAGCAACGCCTTACTAGCGGGGGGATACAATGAGCAGTTCTTC. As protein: CASSNALLAGGYNEQFF.

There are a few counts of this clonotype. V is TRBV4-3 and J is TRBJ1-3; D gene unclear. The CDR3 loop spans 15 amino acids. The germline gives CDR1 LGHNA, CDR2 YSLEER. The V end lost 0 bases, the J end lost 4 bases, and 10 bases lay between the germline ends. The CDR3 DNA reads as TGCGCCAGCAGCCAAGAACAAGGATCCGGAAACACCATATATTTT. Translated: CASSQEQGSGNTIYF.

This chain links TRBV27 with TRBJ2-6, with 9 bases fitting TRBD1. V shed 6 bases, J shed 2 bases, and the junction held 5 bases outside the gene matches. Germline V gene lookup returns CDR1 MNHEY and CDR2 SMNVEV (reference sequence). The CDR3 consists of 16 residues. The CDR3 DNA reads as TGTGCCAGCAGCTCCCGGGACAGGGCTGGGGCCAACGTCCTGACTTTC. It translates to CASSSRDRAGANVLTF.

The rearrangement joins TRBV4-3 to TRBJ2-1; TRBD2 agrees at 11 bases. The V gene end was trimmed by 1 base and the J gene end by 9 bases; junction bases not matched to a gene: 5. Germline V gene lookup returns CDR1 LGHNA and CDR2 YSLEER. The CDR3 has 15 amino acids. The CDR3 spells CASSQVSGREGEQFF. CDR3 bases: TGCGCCAGCAGCCAAGTTAGCGGGAGGGAAGGTGAGCAGTTCTTC.

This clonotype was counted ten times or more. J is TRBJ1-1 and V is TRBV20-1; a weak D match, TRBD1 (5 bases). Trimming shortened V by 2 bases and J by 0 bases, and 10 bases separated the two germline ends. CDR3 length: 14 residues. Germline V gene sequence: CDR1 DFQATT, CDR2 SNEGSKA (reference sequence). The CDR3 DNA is TGCAGTGCTAGACGGGGGACTTTGAACACTGAAGCTTTCTTT. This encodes CSARRGTLNTEAFF.

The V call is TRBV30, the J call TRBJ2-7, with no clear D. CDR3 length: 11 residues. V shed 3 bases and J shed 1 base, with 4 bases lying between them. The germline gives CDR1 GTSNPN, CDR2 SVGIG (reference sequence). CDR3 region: CAWSQSYEQYF. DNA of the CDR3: TGTGCCTGGAGCCAGTCCTACGAGCAGTACTTC.

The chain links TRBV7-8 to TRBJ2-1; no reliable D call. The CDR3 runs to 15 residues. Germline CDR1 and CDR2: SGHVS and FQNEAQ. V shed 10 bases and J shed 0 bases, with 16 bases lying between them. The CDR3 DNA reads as TGTGCCACCCAACCGCGCTTATTCTCCTACAATGAGCAGTTCTTC. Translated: CATQPRLFSYNEQFF.

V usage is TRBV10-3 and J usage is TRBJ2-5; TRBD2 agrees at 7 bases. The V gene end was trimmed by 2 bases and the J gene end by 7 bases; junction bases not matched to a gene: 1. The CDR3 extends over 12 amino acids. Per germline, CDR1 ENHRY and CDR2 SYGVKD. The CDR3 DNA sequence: TGTGCCATCAGTGAGCCGGGGGGGACCCAGTACTTC. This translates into CAISEPGGTQYF.

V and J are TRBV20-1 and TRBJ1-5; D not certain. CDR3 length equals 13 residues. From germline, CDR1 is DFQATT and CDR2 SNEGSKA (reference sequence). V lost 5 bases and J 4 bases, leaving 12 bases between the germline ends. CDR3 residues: CSAAGRINQPQHF. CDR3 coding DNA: TGCAGTGCTGCTGGACGGATAAATCAGCCCCAGCATTTT.

The CDR3 loop reads CASSLVRNTEAFF. In DNA form, the CDR3 reads TGTGCCAGCAGCCTCGTCCGGAACACTGAAGCTTTCTTT. This chain joins TRBV11-3 and TRBJ1-1; no reliable D call. V lost 5 bases, J lost 1 base, and 8 bases lay in between. The CDR3 covers 13 residues. Germline assignment: CDR1 SGHNT and CDR2 YENEEA.

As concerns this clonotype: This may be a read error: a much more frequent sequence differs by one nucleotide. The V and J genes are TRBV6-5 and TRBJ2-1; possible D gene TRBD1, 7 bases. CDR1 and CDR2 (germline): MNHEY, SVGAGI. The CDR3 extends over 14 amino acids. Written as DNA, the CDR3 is TGTGTCAGCAGTTCGGCGGGACAGTACAATGAGCAGTTCTTC. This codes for CVSSSAGQYNEQFF.

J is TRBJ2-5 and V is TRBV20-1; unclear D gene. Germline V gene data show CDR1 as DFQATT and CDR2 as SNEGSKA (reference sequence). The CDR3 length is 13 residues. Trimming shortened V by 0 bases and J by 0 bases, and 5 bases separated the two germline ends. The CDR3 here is CSARDPNQETQYF. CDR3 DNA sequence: TGCAGTGCTAGAGATCCCAACCAAGAGACCCAGTACTTC.

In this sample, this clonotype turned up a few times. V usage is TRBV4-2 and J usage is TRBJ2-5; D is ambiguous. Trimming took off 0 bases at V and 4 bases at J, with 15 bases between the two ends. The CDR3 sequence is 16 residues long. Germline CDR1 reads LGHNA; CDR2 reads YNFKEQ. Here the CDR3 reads CASSQDPLLLGETQYF. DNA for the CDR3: TGTGCCAGCAGCCAAGATCCCCTATTGCTCGGAGAGACCCAGTACTTC.

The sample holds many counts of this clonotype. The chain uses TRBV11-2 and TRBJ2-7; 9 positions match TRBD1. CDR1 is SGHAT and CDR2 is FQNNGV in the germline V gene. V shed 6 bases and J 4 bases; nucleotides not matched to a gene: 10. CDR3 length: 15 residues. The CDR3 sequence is CASRSRGTGSYEQYF. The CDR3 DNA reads TGTGCCAGCAGGTCTAGGGGGACAGGGTCATACGAGCAGTACTTC. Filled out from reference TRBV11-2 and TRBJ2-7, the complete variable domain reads EAGVAQSPRYKIIEKRQSVAFWCNPISGHATLYWYQQILGQGPKLLIQFQNNGVVDDSQLPKDRFSAERLKGVDSTLKIQPAKLEDSAVYLCASRSRGTGSYEQYFGPGTRLTVT.

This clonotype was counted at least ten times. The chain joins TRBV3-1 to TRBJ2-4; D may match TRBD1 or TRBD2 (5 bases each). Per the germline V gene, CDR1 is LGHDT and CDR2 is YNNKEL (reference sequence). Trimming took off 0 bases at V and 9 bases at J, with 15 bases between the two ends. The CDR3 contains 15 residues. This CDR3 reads CASSQEMGTESIQYF. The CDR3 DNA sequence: TGTGCCAGCAGCCAAGAAATGGGGACGGAGAGCATTCAGTACTTC.

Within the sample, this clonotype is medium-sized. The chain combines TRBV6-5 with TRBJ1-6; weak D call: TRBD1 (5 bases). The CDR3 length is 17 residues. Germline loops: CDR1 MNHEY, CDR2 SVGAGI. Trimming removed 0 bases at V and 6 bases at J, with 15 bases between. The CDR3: CASSYSRSKGPNSPLHF. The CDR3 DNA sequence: TGTGCCAGCAGTTACTCGAGGAGCAAGGGACCTAATTCACCCCTCCACTTT.

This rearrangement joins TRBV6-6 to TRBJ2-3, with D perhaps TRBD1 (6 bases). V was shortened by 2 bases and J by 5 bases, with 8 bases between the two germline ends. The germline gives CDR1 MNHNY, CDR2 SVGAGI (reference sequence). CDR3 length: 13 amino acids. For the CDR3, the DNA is TGTGCCAGCAGTTACCAAGGGGGAGATACGCAGTATTTT. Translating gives CASSYQGGDTQYF.

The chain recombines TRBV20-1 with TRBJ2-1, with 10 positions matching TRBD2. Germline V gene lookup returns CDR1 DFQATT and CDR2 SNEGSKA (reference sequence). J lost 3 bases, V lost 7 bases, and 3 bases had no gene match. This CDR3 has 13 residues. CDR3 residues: CSVPSGGYNEQFF. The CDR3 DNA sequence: TGCAGTGTCCCTAGCGGGGGCTACAATGAGCAGTTCTTC.

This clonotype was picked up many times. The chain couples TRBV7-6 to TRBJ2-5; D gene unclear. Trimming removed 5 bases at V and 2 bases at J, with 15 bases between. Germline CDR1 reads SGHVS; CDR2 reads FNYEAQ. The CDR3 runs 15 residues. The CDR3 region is CASSPRTHQQETQYF. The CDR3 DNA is TGTGCCAGCAGCCCGCGGACGCATCAACAAGAGACCCAGTACTTC. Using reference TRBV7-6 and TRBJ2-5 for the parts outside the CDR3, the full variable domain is GAGVSQSPRYKVTKRGQDVALRCDPISGHVSLYWYRQALGQGPEFLTYFNYEAQQDKSGLPNDRFSAERPEGSISTLTIQRTEQRDSAMYRCASSPRTHQQETQYFGPGTRLLVL.

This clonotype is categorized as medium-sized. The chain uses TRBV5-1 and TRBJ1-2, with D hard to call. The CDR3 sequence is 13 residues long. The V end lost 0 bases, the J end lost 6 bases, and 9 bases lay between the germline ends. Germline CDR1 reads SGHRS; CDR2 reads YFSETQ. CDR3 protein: CASSLVTHDGYTF. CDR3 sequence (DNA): TGCGCCAGCAGCTTGGTTACACACGATGGCTACACCTTC.

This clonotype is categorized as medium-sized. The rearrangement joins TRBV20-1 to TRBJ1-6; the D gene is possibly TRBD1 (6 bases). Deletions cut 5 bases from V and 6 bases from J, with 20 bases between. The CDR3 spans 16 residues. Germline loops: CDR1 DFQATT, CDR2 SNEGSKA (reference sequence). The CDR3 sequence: CSARRTAGTSNSPLHF. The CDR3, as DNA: TGCAGTGCTCGGCGGACAGCCGGGACCAGTAATTCACCCCTCCACTTT.

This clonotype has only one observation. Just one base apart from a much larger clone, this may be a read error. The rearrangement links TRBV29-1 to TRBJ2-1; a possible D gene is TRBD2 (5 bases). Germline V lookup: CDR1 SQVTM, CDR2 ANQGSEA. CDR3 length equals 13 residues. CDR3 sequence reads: CSVEVGLGNGQFF. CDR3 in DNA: TGCAGCGTTGAAGTAGGACTTGGAAATGGGCAGTTCTTC.

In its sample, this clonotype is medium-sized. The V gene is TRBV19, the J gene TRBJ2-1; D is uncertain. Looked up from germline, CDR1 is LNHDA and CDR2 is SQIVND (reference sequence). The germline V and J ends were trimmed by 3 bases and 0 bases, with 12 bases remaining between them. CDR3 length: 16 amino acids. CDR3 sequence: CASSIFSPPSYNEQFF. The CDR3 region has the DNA TGTGCCAGTAGTATTTTCAGTCCACCCTCCTACAATGAGCAGTTCTTC.

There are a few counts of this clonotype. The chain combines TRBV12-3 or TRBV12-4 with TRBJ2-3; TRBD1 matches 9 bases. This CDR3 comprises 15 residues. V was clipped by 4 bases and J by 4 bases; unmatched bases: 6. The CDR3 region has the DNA TGTGCCAGCAGTTATGGGACAGGGTACGCAGATACGCAGTATTTT. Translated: CASSYGTGYADTQYF.

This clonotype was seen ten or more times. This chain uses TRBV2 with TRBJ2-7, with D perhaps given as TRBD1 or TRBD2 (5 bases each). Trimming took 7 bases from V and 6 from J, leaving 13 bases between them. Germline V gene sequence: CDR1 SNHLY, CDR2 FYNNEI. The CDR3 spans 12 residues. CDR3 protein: CASTVSGREQYF. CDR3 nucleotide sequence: TGTGCCAGCACCGTATCGGGGCGCGAGCAGTACTTC.

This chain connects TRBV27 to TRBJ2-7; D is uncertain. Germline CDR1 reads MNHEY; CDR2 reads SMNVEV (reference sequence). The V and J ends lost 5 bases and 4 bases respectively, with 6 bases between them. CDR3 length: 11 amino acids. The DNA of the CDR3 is TGTGCCAGCAGTCATAGGTACGAGCAGTACTTC. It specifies CASSHRYEQYF.

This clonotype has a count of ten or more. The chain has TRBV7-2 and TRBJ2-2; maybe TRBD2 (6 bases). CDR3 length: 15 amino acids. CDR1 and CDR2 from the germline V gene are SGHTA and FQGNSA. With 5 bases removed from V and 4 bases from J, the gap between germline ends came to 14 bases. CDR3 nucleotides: TGTGCCAGCAGCCTTAGCGGCCTACTCACCGGGGAGCTGTTTTTT. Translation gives CASSLSGLLTGELFF.

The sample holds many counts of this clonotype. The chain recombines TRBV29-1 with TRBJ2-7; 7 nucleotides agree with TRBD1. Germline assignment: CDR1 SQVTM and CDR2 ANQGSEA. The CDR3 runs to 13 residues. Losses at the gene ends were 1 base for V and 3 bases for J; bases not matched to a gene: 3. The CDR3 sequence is CSVEAGTDYEQYF. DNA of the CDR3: TGCAGCGTTGAAGCCGGGACAGACTACGAGCAGTACTTC.

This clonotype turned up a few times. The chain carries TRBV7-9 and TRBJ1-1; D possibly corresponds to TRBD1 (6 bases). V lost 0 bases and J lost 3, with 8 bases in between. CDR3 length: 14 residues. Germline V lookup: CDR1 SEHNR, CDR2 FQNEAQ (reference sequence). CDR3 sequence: CASSLARGDTEAFF. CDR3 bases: TGTGCCAGCAGCTTAGCCAGGGGCGACACTGAAGCTTTCTTT.

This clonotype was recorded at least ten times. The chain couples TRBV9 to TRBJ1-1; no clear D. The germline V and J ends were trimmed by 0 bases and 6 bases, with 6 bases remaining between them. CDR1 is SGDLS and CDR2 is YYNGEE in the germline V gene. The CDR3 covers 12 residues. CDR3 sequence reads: CASSVGVSEAFF. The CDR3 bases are TGTGCCAGCAGCGTAGGGGTTTCTGAAGCTTTCTTT.